Each of the 18 T cell receptor beta chains below was sequenced from the same sample in a study of blood T cell repertoires in COVID-19. Sequencing used immunoSEQ multiplex PCR; TCRdb keeps in-frame clones, though not all of them. The data contain a few hundred thousand clones, 84% of them singletons. Sequenced sample: peripheral blood. The origin of the receptors is a man between 60 and 75 years old with acute or convalescent COVID-19.

The J gene is TRBJ2-1, the V gene TRBV28, with 7 bases identical to TRBD1. CDR3 size: 14 residues. Unmatched junction bases numbered 9, after V lost 7 bases and J lost 6 bases. Germline CDR1 is MDHEN and CDR2 is SYDVKM. CDR3 loop: CASTEERGLNEQFF. CDR3 bases: TGTGCCAGCACCGAGGAGAGGGGGCTCAATGAGCAGTTCTTC.

The chain's CDR3 is CATTGTSGNTGELFF. DNA of the CDR3: TGTGCTACCACCGGGACTAGCGGGAACACCGGGGAGCTGTTTTTT. This chain joins TRBV7-7 and TRBJ2-2; 11 positions agree with TRBD2. Germline V gene lookup returns CDR1 SSHAT and CDR2 FNYEAQ (reference sequence). The CDR3 runs 15 residues.

V gene TRBV19 combines with J gene TRBJ2-7, with 10 positions matching TRBD2. The germline CDR1 and CDR2 sequences are LNHDA and SQIVND (reference sequence). The CDR3 length is 14 residues. J gave up 2 bases and V 5 bases, and 3 bases lay outside the gene matches. The CDR3 is CASSSSGGAYEQYF. In DNA form, the CDR3 reads TGTGCCAGTAGTTCGAGCGGGGGGGCCTACGAGCAGTACTTC. The whole variable domain, filled in from reference TRBV19 and TRBJ2-7, reads DGGITQSPKYLFRKEGQNVTLSCEQNLNHDAMYWYRQDPGQGLRLIYYSQIVNDFQKGDIAEGYSVSREKKESFPLTVTSAQKNPTAFYLCASSSSGGAYEQYFGPGTRLTVT.

In its sample, this clone was seen once. With a much larger clone just one base away, this may be a read error. The chain joins TRBV6-2 or TRBV6-3 to TRBJ1-5, with 7 bases identical to TRBD1. Trimming took 6 bases from V and 1 from J; bases not matched to a gene: 3. Germline loops: CDR1 MNHEY, CDR2 SVGEGT. The CDR3 covers 14 residues. CDR3 sequence reads: CASSQQGSNQPQHF. CDR3 bases: TGTGCCAGCAGCCAACAGGGGAGCAATCAGCCCCAGCATTTT.

The CDR3 DNA is TGTGCCAGCAGTGAAGGAGGCTTGGGCTACACCTTC. Translated, it gives CASSEGGLGYTF. V usage is TRBV6-1 and J usage is TRBJ1-2; D is ambiguous. Germline CDR1 reads MNHNS; CDR2 reads SASEGT. Trimming removed 1 base at V and 8 bases at J, with 8 bases between. The CDR3 is 12 residues long.

The chain has TRBV13 and TRBJ2-7, with D unclear. Trimming took off 2 bases at V and 1 base at J, with 9 bases between the two ends. Looked up from germline, CDR1 is PRHDT and CDR2 is FYEKMQ (reference sequence). The CDR3 totals 14 residues. The CDR3 reads CASSLTQKSYEQYF. CDR3 nucleotides: TGTGCCAGCAGCTTAACGCAGAAGTCCTACGAGCAGTACTTC.

J is TRBJ1-3 and V is TRBV18; 7 bases fit TRBD1. The V gene's germline CDR1 is KGHSH and CDR2 LQKENI. The V gene end was trimmed by 3 bases and the J gene end by 4 bases; junction bases not matched to a gene: 6. CDR3 size: 15 residues. Here the CDR3 DNA reads TGTGCCAGCTCACCGTCGACAGGGTCAGGAAACACCATATATTTT. It codes for CASSPSTGSGNTIYF.

This sequence joins TRBV4-1 and TRBJ1-2, with D perhaps matching TRBD1 (5 bases). Germline-derived CDR1 and CDR2 are MGHRA and YSYEKL. This CDR3 contains 17 residues. V lost 0 bases and J 0 bases, leaving 14 bases between the germline ends. The CDR3 here is CASSQEPAWDSNYGYTF. The CDR3 DNA sequence: TGCGCCAGCAGCCAAGAACCTGCATGGGACTCTAACTATGGCTACACCTTC.

This clone was observed a few times. The chain uses TRBV5-1 and TRBJ2-1, with D possibly being TRBD2 (5 bases). This CDR3 has 16 residues. V lost 0 bases and J lost 0, with 10 bases in between. CDR1 is SGHRS, CDR2 YFSETQ, per germline. Written as DNA, the CDR3 is TGCGCCAGCAGCTTGGGAGCGGCCAGCTCCTACAATGAGCAGTTCTTC. It is translated as CASSLGAASSYNEQFF.

The CDR3 protein is CASRQGRDSPLHF. DNA for the CDR3: TGTGCCAGTAGACAGGGTCGCGATTCACCCCTCCACTTT. This rearrangement joins TRBV19 to TRBJ1-6, with D perhaps matching TRBD1 (6 bases). Trimming took 6 bases from V and 8 from J, leaving 11 bases between them. Germline loops: CDR1 LNHDA, CDR2 SQIVND (reference sequence). The CDR3 consists of 13 residues.

The chain joins TRBV5-1 to TRBJ2-7; D gene unclear. V was trimmed by 0 bases and J by 4 bases, leaving 5 bases between them. The CDR3 runs 12 residues. CDR1 SGHRS and CDR2 YFSETQ come from the germline V gene. CDR3 DNA sequence: TGCGCCAGCAGCTTGGACTTTTACGAGCAGTACTTC. Translation gives CASSLDFYEQYF.

The chain uses TRBV23-1 and TRBJ2-3, with 7 bases identical to TRBD2. TRBV23-1 is classed as an ORF, of uncertain function. J was trimmed by 2 bases and V by 2 bases; bases with no gene match: 13. The CDR3 loop spans 18 amino acids. In nucleotides, the CDR3 is TGCGCCAGCAGTCAACCCCCCCTACTAGCGAGCTTCACAGATACGCAGTATTTT. Translation gives CASSQPPLLASFTDTQYF.

V is TRBV30 and J is TRBJ1-1; unclear D gene. V was shortened by 4 bases and J by 0 bases, with 9 bases between the two germline ends. The V gene's germline CDR1 is GTSNPN and CDR2 SVGIG (reference sequence). The CDR3 loop spans 13 amino acids. The CDR3 bases are TGTGCCTGGAACAGCCACATGAACACTGAAGCTTTCTTT. Amino acid sequence: CAWNSHMNTEAFF.

The chain employs TRBV30 and TRBJ2-5; tentative D call: TRBD1 (6 bases). Trimming took 4 bases from V and 3 from J, leaving 12 bases between them. CDR1 and CDR2 (germline): GTSNPN, SVGIG (reference sequence). CDR3 size: 13 residues. The CDR3 here is CAWNRQEKETQYF. The CDR3 coding sequence is TGTGCCTGGAATCGACAGGAAAAAGAGACCCAGTACTTC.

The chain is built from TRBV27 and TRBJ1-5; 8 bases agree with TRBD1. The CDR3 loop spans 17 amino acids. The trim removed 7 bases at V and 0 bases at J, leaving 11 bases unmatched. Germline CDR1 is MNHEY and CDR2 is SMNVEV (reference sequence). CDR3 protein: CASKTGAGLYSNQPQHF. CDR3 DNA: TGTGCCAGCAAGACAGGGGCAGGGTTATATAGCAATCAGCCCCAGCATTTT.

The gene calls are TRBV20-1 and TRBJ1-5; 7 nucleotides match TRBD1. The CDR3 is made up of 16 amino acids. CDR1 and CDR2 from the germline V gene are DFQATT and SNEGSKA (reference sequence). V was clipped by 3 bases and J by 1 base; unmatched bases: 9. DNA of the CDR3: TGCAGTGCTAGTCCCGGACAGGAGAGGAGCAATCAGCCCCAGCATTTT. This translates into CSASPGQERSNQPQHF.

This chain uses TRBV2 with TRBJ1-1; tentative D call: TRBD1 (5 bases). Germline V gene lookup returns CDR1 SNHLY and CDR2 FYNNEI. The V gene lost 6 bases and the J gene lost 7 bases, with 9 bases spanning the gap. The CDR3 runs 11 residues. Written as DNA, the CDR3 is TGTGCCAGCAGGGGGGGTTATGAAGCTTTCTTT. Protein product: CASRGGYEAFF. Complete variable domain (other parts from reference TRBV2 and TRBJ1-1): EPEVTQTPSHQVTQMGQEVILRCVPISNHLYFYWYRQILGQKVEFLVSFYNNEISEKSEIFDDQFSVERPDGSNFTLKIRSTKLEDSAMYFCASRGGYEAFFGQGTRLTVV.

CDR3 amino acids: CASSPGQENTEAFF. Here the CDR3 DNA reads TGTGCCAGCTCACCGGGACAGGAAAACACTGAAGCTTTCTTT. V gene TRBV18 combines with J gene TRBJ1-1; 8 nucleotides line up with TRBD1. This CDR3 spans 14 amino acids. J gave up 2 bases and V 3 bases, and 2 bases lay outside the gene matches. Germline CDR1 and CDR2: KGHSH and LQKENI.